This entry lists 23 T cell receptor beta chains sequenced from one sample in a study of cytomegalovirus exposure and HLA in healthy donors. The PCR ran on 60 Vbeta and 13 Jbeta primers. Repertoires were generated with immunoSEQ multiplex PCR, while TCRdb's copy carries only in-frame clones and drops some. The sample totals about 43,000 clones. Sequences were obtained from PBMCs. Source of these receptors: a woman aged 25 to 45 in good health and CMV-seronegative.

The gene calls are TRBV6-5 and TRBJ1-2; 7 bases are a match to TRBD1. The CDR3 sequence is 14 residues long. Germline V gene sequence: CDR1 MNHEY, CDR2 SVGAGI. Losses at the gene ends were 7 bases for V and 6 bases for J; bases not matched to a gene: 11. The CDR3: CASNLRGRLDGYTF. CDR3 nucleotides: TGTGCCAGCAACCTAAGGGGGCGGCTAGATGGCTACACCTTC.

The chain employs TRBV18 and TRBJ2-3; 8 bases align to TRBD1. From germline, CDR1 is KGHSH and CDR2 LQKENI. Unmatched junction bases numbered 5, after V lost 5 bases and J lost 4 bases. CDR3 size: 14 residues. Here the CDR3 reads CASSIDRGSDTQYF. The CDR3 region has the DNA TGTGCCAGCTCAATTGACAGGGGATCAGATACGCAGTATTTT.

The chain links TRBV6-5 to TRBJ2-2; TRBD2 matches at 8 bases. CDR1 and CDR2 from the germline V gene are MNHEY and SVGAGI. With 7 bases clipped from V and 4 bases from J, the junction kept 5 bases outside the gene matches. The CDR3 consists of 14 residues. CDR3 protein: CASTRGGATGELFF. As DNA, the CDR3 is TGTGCCAGCACTCGGGGGGGGGCCACCGGGGAGCTGTTTTTT.

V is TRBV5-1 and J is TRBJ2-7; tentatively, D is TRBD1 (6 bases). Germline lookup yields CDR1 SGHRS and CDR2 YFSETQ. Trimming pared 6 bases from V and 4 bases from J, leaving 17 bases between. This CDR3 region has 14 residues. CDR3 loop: CASTDPGVRYEQYF. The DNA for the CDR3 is TGCGCCAGCACCGACCCAGGGGTTCGTTACGAGCAGTACTTC.

The CDR3 nucleotides are TGTGCCAGCAGCGTTGGGACAGTCCTCGGGGAGCTGTTTTTT. Translation gives CASSVGTVLGELFF. The chain combines TRBV9 with TRBJ2-2; 7 nucleotides agree with TRBD1. V trimming: 2 bases; J trimming: 7 bases; junction bases outside the gene matches: 5. Germline CDR1 and CDR2: SGDLS and YYNGEE. The CDR3 extends over 14 amino acids. The whole variable domain, remainder taken from reference TRBV9 and TRBJ2-2, is DSGVTQTPKHLITATGQRVTLRCSPRSGDLSVYWYQQSLDQGLQFLIQYYNGEERAKGNILERFSAQQFPDLHSELNLSSLELGDSALYFCASSVGTVLGELFFGEGSRLTVL.

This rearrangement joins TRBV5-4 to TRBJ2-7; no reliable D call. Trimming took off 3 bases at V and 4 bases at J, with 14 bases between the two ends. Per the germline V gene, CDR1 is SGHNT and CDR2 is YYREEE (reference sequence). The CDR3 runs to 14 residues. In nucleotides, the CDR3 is TGTGCCAGCAGCTCCACCGCGGATGCTTACGAGCAGTACTTC. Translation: CASSSTADAYEQYF. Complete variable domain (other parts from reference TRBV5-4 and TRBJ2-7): ETGVTQSPTHLIKTRGQQVTLRCSSQSGHNTVSWYQQALGQGPQFIFQYYREEENGRGNFPPRFSGLQFPNYSSELNVNALELDDSALYLCASSSTADAYEQYFGPGTRLTVT.

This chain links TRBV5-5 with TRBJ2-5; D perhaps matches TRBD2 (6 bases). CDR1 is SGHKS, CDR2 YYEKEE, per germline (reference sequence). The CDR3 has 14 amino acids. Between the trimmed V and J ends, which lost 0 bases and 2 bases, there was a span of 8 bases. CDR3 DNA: TGTGCCAGCAGCTTGGGACTAGTTCAAGAGACCCAGTACTTC. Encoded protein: CASSLGLVQETQYF.

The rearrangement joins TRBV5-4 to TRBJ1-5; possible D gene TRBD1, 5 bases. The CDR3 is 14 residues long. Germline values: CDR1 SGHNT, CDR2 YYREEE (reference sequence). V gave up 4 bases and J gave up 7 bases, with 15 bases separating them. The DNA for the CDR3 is TGTGCCAGCAGCCGTCAGGGTTTCGGGCAGCCCCAGCATTTT. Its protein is CASSRQGFGQPQHF.

This chain's CDR3 is CAWRAGRKTQYF. The CDR3 DNA follows: TGTGCCTGGAGGGCAGGGCGCAAGACCCAGTACTTC. This sequence joins TRBV30 and TRBJ2-5; D perhaps matches TRBD1 (5 bases). Trimming took 3 bases from V and 6 from J, leaving 11 bases between them. The CDR3 contains 12 residues. CDR1 is GTSNPN and CDR2 is SVGIG in the germline V gene (reference sequence).

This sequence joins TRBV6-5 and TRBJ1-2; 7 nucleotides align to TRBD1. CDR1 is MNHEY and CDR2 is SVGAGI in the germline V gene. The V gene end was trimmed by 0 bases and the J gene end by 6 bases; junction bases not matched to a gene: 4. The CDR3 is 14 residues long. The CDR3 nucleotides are TGTGCCAGCAGTTACTCTCGACAGGGTAATGGCTACACCTTC. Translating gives CASSYSRQGNGYTF.

The CDR3 nucleotides are TGTGCCAGCAGTGGTCAGGCGAGCACCGGGGAGCTGTTTTTT. The encoded protein is CASSGQASTGELFF. The chain is built from TRBV2 and TRBJ2-2; no reliable D call. Trimming shortened V by 4 bases and J by 4 bases, and 10 bases separated the two germline ends. Germline V lookup: CDR1 SNHLY, CDR2 FYNNEI. The CDR3 sequence is 14 residues long.

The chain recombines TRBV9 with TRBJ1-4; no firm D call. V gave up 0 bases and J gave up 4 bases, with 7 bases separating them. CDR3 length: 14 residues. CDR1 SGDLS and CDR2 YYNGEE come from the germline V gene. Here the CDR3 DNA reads TGTGCCAGCAGCGTAGGAACAGTTAATGAAAAACTGTTTTTT. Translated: CASSVGTVNEKLFF.

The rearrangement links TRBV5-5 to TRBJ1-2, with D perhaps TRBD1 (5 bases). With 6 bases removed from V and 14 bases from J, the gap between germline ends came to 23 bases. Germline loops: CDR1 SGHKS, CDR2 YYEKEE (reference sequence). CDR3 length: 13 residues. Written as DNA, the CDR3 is TGTGCCAGCAACCCGGACATTCTCTATGTTAGTACCTTC. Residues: CASNPDILYVSTF.

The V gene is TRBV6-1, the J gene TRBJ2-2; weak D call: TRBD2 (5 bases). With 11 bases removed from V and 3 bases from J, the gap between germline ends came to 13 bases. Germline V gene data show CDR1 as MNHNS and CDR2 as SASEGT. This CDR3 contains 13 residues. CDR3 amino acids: CASGVRYTGELFF. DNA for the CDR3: TGTGCCTCCGGGGTGAGGTACACCGGGGAGCTGTTTTTT.

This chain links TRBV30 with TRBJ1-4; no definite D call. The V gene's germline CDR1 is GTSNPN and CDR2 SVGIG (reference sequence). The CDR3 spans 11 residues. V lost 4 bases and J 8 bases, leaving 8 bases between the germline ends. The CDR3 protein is CAWNPGEKLFF. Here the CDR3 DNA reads TGTGCCTGGAACCCCGGGGAAAAACTGTTTTTT.

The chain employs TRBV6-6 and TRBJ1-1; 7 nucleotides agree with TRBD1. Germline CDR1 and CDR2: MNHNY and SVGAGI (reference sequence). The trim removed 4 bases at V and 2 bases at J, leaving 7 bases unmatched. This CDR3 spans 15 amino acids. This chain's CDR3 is CASSFSYRGNTEAFF. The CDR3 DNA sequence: TGTGCCAGCAGTTTTTCCTACAGGGGCAACACTGAAGCTTTCTTT.

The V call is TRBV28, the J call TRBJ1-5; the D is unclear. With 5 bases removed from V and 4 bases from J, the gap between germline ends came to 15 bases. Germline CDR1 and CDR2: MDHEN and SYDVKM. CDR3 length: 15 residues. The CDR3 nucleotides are TGTGCCAGCAGTCCCTTTGCGGGGTGGAATCAGCCCCAGCATTTT. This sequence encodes CASSPFAGWNQPQHF.

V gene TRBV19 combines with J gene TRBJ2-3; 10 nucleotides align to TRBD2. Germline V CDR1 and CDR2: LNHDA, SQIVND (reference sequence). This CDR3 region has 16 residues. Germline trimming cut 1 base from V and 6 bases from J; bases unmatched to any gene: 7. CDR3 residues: CASSIAPSGSRDTQYF. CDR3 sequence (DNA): TGTGCCAGTAGTATAGCTCCTAGCGGGAGTCGGGATACGCAGTATTTT.

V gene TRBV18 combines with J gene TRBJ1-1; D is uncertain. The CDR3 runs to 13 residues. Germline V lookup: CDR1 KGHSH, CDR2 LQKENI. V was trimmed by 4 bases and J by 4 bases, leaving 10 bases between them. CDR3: CASSLPGGTEAFF. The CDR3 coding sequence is TGTGCCAGCTCACTCCCCGGTGGCACTGAAGCTTTCTTT. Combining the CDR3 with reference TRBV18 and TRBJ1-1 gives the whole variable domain NAGVMQNPRHLVRRRGQEARLRCSPMKGHSHVYWYRQLPEEGLKFMVYLQKENIIDESGMPKERFSAEFPKEGPSILRIQQVVRGDSAAYFCASSLPGGTEAFFGQGTRLTVV.

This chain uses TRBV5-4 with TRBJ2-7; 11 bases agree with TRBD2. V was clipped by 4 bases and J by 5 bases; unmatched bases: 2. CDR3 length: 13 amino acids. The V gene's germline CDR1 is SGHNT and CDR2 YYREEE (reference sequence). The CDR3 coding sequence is TGTGCCAGCAGCGGGGGACTAGCGGACGAGCAGTACTTC. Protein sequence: CASSGGLADEQYF.

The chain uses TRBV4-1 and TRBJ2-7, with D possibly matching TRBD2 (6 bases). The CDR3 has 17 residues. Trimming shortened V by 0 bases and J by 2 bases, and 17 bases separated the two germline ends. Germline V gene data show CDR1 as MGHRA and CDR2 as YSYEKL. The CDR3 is CASSQEGWEVGAYEQYF. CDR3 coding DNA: TGCGCCAGCAGCCAAGAAGGTTGGGAGGTGGGCGCCTACGAGCAGTACTTC.

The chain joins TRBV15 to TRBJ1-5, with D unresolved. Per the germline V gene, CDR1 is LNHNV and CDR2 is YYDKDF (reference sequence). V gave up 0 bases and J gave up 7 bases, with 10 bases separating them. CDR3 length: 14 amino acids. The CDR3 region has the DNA TGTGCCACCAGCAGAGATAGCAGTGGGCAGCCCCAGCATTTT. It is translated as CATSRDSSGQPQHF.

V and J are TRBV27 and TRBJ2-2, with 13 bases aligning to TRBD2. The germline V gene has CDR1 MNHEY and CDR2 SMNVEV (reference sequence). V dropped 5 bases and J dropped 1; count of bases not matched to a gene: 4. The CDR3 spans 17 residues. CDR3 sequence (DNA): TGTGCCAGCAGTCGAGGGACTAGCGGGAAGAACACCGGGGAGCTGTTTTTT. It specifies CASSRGTSGKNTGELFF.